The rows below give T cell receptor beta chains drawn from one sample of a study of T cell repertoires in cytomegalovirus infection. These receptors are not linked to any known antigen. TCRdb redid the calling of the reads with MiXCR, one entry per CDR3 protein. Altogether about 37,000 distinct CDR3 sequences are present, about 48% being singletons, with the ten largest covering around 90%. The input for sequencing was CD8+ T cells from cultured PBMCs, taken from culture after CMV antigen stimulation. These TCRs come from a human donor in good health (CMV status not recorded). Some clones in this sample may be carry-over from other donors' samples. CDR3s include the opening cysteine and the closing phenylalanine or tryptophan. Each record gives: J gene, V gene, D gene, clone size, CDR3 protein, CDR3 DNA. The D gene is left open where the match is weak. The listing skips clone size in some rows; elsewhere it reads once, few, many or a size class.

TRBJ2-1,TRBV7-2,TRBD1,few,CASSLGRGSSYNEQFF,TGTGCCAGCAGCTTAGGCAGGGGGTCGAGCTACAATGAGCAGTTCTTC
TRBJ2-7,TRBV12-3/TRBV12-4,TRBD1,-,CASSFGTAYEQYF,TGTGCCAGCAGTTTTGGGACAGCCTACGAGCAGTACTTC
TRBJ2-7,TRBV25-1,TRBD1,-,CASSVGQIYEQYF,TGTGCCAGCAGTGTGGGACAGATCTACGAGCAGTACTTC
TRBJ2-3,TRBV7-8,TRBD1,-,CASSTSLRIRDRVTDTQYF,TGTGCCAGCAGCACATCACTAAGGATCCGGGACAGGGTCACAGATACGCAGTATTTT
TRBJ2-7,TRBV28,TRBD1,-,CASSSKLRDRGLYEQYF,TGTGCCAGCAGTTCGAAACTGAGGGACAGGGGCTTATACGAGCAGTACTTC
TRBJ1-5,TRBV7-6,TRBD1,few,CASSLERGPHQPQHF,TGTGCCAGCAGCTTAGAAAGGGGGCCTCATCAGCCCCAGCATTTT
TRBJ2-5,TRBV7-9,-,-,CASSGTGETQYF,TGTGCCAGCTCCGGGACGGGGGAGACCCAGTACTTC
TRBJ1-3,TRBV19,-,-,CASSNTGYAGNTIYF,TGTGCCAGTAGCAACACAGGGTATGCTGGAAACACCATATATTTT
TRBJ1-5,TRBV7-9,TRBD1,-,CASSRGTVGNQPQHF,TGTGCCAGCAGTCGTGGGACAGTTGGCAATCAGCCCCAGCATTTT
TRBJ2-7,TRBV7-8,-,-,CASSQGTYYEQYF,TGTGCCAGCAGCCAGGGGACATACTACGAGCAGTACTTC
TRBJ1-2,TRBV11-3,-,few,CASSSRQSTNYGYTF,TGTGCCAGCAGCTCCCGACAGTCTACTAACTATGGCTACACCTTC
TRBJ2-1,TRBV7-2,-,-,CASSLPRGGQGYNEQFF,TGTGCCAGCAGCTTACCAAGGGGGGGCCAGGGGTACAATGAGCAGTTCTTC
TRBJ2-6,TRBV28,-,-,CASSSTSGANVLTF,TGTGCCAGCAGCTCAACCTCTGGGGCCAACGTCCTGACTTTC
TRBJ2-7,TRBV4-1,-,-,CASSQDLGDWGYEQYF,TGCGCCAGCAGCCAAGATTTAGGGGACTGGGGTTACGAGCAGTACTTC
TRBJ2-5,TRBV24-1,TRBD2,-,CATSPGLAGVETQYF,TGTGCCACCAGTCCGGGACTAGCGGGAGTTGAGACCCAGTACTTC
TRBJ2-7,TRBV5-6,-,-,CASSFVAGAYYEQYF,TGTGCCAGCAGCTTCGTGGCAGGGGCGTACTACGAGCAGTACTTC
TRBJ2-2,TRBV7-9,TRBD2,-,CASSPPLAGGPGNTGELFF,TGTGCCAGCAGCCCCCCCCTAGCGGGAGGGCCTGGCAACACCGGGGAGCTGTTTTTT
TRBJ1-1,TRBV20-1,-,-,CSARRRLNTEAFF,TGCAGTGCTAGGCGGCGGCTGAACACTGAAGCTTTCTTT
TRBJ2-1,TRBV7-3,TRBD2,few,CASSSDGAGVLCEQFF,TGTGCCAGCAGCTCGGACGGGGCGGGAGTGCTGTGTGAGCAGTTCTTC
TRBJ1-1,TRBV7-9,-,few,CASSFPGANEAFF,TGTGCCAGCAGCTTCCCGGGGGCGAATGAAGCTTTCTTT
TRBJ1-4,TRBV7-6,-,-,CASSRYAFGTGDEKLFF,TGTGCCAGCAGCCGATATGCTTTCGGGACGGGGGATGAAAAACTGTTTTTT
TRBJ1-2,TRBV6-2/TRBV6-3,-,once,CASGGGGYTF,TGTGCCAGCGGAGGAGGCGGCTACACCTTC
TRBJ2-3,TRBV7-3,-,-,CASSLTGDTDTQYF,TGTGCCAGCAGCTTAACCGGGGACACAGATACGCAGTATTTT
TRBJ2-7,TRBV20-1,TRBD2,-,CSARDRTSGSYEQYF,TGCAGTGCTAGAGATCGGACTAGCGGCTCCTACGAGCAGTACTTC
TRBJ2-2,TRBV11-2,-,many,CASSLLDTGELFF,TGTGCCAGCAGCTTATTGGACACCGGGGAGCTGTTTTTT